This T cell receptor (beta chain) comes out of a study of cytomegalovirus exposure and HLA in healthy donors. Study-wide findings and caveats: In vitro confirmation showed a few CMV-associated chains to be CMV antigen specific. Diagnosis of cytomegalovirus status made by the classifier reportedly showed high specificity and sensitivity. Cytomegalovirus-associated TCR beta chains were listed, numbering around 150.

Method: immunoSEQ multiplex PCR; TCRdb's copy keeps in-frame clones and lacks some. The sample lists roughly 280,000 clones; 70% to 90% were seen once. V lost 4 bases and J lost 6; bases outside the gene matches: 10. This CDR3 is built from 16 residues. The germline V gene has CDR1 KGHSH and CDR2 LQKENI. This clone was seen only once. The antigen remains unidentified. The V gene is TRBV18, the J gene TRBJ2-7; 12 bases agree with TRBD1. The sample consisted of PBMCs. The receptor was isolated from a woman aged 18 to 35 in good health and CMV-seronegative. The CDR3 spells CASSLTDGTGGFEQYF. CDR3 nucleotide sequence: TGTGCCAGCTCACTTACGGATGGGACAGGGGGCTTCGAGCAGTACTTC.